A selection of T cell receptor beta chains follows, all from one sample in a study of a mutant IDH1 vaccine in newly diagnosed glioma. The data were produced by immunoSEQ multiplex PCR, yet TCRdb's version contains in-frame clones alone and is incomplete. This sample has roughly 86,000 clones; around nine tenths occur once, and the top ten carry roughly 0.74%. What these receptors recognize is not known. This specimen consisted of PBMCs, obtained from a glioma patient whose treatment included an IDH1 peptide vaccine. The source of these receptors is a woman in her forties or fifties with glioma. Both conserved end residues are part of each CDR3. D genes are given only for firm matches.

j_call v_call d_call cdr3_aa
TRBJ1-4 TRBV6-5 NA CASSPPGSNEKLFF
TRBJ1-4 TRBV7-3 NA CASSPRCGITNEKLFF
TRBJ2-3 TRBV29-1 TRBD1 CSGNHRGTDTQYF
TRBJ2-4 TRBV30 NA CAWSIRGLRAKNIQYF
TRBJ2-3 TRBV4-1 NA CASSQDDPDTQYF
TRBJ2-1 TRBV12-5 NA CASGNRGNNEQFF
TRBJ2-3 TRBV2 NA CAVETDTQYF
TRBJ1-1 TRBV11-2 NA CASSFGPQENTEAFF
TRBJ1-3 TRBV5-4 NA CASSLGNGNGNTIYF
TRBJ2-7 TRBV11-2 NA CASSLGGSDREQYF
TRBJ2-1 TRBV2 TRBD2 CASSREASYNEQFF
TRBJ2-1 TRBV9 TRBD2 CASSVRQREVNNEQFF
TRBJ1-4 TRBV6-9 NA CASSYGGAGEKLFF
TRBJ2-1 TRBV6-4 TRBD2 CASRPASGSYNEQFF
TRBJ2-2 TRBV27 NA CASRVLPGELFF
TRBJ2-1 TRBV2 NA CASSNLGEQFF